This TCR beta chain appears in the sequencing data of a study of identical twins. Template switching added a universal primer site; cDNA carried unique molecular identifiers. TCRdb ran MiXCR on the 5' RACE reads and lists one entry per CDR3 protein. The sample records 1.5 million to 2 million distinct CDR3 sequences, about 31% being singletons. Trimming cost V 6 bases and J 2 bases; bases outside gene matches: 12. This CDR3 has 17 residues. The rearrangement links TRBV12-3 or TRBV12-4 to TRBJ2-2, with 7 bases matching TRBD1. Input material: cord blood. This sequence was found in a newborn girl in good health. In DNA, the CDR3 is TGTGCCAGCAGCCACTCCCACAGGGGCCCTAACACCGGGGAGCTGTTTTTT. Translation gives CASSHSHRGPNTGELFF.